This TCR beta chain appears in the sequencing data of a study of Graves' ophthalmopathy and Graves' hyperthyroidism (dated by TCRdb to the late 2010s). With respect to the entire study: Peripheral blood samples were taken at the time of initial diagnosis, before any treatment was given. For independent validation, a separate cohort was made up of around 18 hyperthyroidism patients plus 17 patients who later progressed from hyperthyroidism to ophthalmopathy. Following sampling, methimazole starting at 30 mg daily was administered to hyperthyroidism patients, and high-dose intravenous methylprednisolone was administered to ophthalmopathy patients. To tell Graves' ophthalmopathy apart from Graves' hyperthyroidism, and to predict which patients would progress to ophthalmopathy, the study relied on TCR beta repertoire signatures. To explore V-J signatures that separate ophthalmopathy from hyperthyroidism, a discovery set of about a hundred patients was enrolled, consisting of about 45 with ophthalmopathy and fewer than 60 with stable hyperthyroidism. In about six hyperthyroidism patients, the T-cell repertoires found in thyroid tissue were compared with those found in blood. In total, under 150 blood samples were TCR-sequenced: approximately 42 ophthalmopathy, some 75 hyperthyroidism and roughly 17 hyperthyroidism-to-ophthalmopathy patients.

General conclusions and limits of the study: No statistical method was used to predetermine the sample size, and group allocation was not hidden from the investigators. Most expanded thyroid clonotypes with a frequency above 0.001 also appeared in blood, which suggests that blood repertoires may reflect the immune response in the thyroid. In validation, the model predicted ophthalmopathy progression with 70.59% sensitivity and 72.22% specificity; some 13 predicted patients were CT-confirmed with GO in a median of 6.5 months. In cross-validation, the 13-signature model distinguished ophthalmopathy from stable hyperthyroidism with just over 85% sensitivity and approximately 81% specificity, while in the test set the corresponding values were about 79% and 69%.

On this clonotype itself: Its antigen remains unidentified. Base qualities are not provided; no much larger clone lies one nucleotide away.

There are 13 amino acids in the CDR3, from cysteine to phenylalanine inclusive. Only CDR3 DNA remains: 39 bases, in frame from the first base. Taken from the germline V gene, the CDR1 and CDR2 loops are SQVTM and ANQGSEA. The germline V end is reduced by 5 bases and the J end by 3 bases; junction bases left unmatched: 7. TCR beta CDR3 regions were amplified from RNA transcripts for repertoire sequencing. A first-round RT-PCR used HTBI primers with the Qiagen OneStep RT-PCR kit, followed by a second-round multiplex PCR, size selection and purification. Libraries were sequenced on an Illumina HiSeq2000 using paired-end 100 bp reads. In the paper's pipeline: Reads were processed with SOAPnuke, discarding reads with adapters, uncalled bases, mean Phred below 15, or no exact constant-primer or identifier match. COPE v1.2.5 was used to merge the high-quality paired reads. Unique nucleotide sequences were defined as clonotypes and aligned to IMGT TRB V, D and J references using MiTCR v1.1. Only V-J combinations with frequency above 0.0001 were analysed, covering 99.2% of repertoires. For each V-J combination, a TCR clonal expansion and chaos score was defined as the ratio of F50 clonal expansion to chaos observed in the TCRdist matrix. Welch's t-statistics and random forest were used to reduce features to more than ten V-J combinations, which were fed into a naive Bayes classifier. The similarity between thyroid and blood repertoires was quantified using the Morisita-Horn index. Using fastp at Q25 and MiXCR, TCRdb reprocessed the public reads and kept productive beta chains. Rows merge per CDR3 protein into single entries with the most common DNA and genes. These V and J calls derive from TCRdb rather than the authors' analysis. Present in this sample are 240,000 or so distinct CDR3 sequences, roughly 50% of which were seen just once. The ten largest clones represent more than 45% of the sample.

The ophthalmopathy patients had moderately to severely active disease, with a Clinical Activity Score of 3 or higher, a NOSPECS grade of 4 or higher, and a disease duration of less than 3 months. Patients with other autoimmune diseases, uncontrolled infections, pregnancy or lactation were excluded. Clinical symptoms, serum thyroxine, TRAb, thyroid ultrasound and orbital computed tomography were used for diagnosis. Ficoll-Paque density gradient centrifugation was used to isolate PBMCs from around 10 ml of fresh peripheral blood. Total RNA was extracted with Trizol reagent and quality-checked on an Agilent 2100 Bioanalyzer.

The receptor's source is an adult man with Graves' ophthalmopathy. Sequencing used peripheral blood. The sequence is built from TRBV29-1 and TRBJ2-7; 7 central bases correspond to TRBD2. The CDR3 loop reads CSVRGERSYEQYF. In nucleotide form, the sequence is TGCAGCGTTCGGGGGGAGAGGAGCTACGAGCAGTACTTC.